This T cell receptor (beta chain) is from a study of beta chain features in type 1 diabetes. Reverse transcribing all isolated RNA meant expressed TCRB transcripts were sequenced. Assay: immunoSEQ multiplex PCR; the TCRdb copy retains only in-frame clones and omits some. The table has 350,000 or so clones, about 18% seen once; the top ten hold 0.044%. This CDR3 is 14 amino acids long. J was trimmed by 3 bases and V by 8 bases; bases with no gene match: 4. Germline assignment: CDR1 SGHTA and CDR2 FQGNSA. This clone was observed a handful of times. Material for sequencing was naive CD4+ T cells from blood. V gene TRBV7-2 combines with J gene TRBJ2-1; 10 bases align to TRBD2. The sequence derives from a woman between 18 and 29 years old in good health. CDR3 amino acids: CASARTSGYNEQFF. In nucleotides, the CDR3 is TGTGCCAGCGCCCGGACTAGCGGCTACAATGAGCAGTTCTTC.